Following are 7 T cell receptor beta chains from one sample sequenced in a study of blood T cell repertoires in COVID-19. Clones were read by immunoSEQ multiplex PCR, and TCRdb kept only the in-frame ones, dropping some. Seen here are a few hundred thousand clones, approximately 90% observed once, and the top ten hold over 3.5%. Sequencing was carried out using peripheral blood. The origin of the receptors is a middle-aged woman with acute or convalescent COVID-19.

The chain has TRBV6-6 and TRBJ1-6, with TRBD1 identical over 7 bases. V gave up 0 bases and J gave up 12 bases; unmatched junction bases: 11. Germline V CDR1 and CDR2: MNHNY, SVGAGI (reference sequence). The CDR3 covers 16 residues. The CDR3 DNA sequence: TGTGCCAGCAGTTACTCACAGTCCGACCCAGGGGGACCCCTCCACTTT. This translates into CASSYSQSDPGGPLHF.

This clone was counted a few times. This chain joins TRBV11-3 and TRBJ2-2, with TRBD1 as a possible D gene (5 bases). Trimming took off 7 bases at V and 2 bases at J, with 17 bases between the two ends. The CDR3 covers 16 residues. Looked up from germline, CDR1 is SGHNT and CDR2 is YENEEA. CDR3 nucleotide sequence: TGTGCCAGCATGAAACAGGCAAATATAAACACCGGGGAGCTGTTTTTT. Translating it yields CASMKQANINTGELFF.

DNA for the CDR3: TGTGCCAGCAGCTCACGGCCGGGACAGGGGAATTCACCCCTCCACTTT. Amino acid sequence: CASSSRPGQGNSPLHF. V usage is TRBV7-2 and J usage is TRBJ1-6, with TRBD1 matching over 10 bases. Trimming removed 4 bases from V and 7 bases from J; junction bases left unmatched: 7. This CDR3 is built from 16 residues. Germline CDR1 is SGHTA and CDR2 is FQGNSA.

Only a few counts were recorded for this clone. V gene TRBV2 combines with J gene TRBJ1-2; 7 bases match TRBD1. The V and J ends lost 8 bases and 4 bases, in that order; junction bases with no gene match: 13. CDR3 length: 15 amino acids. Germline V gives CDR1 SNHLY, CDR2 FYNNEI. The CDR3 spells CASGPDRAGSYGYTF. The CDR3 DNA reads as TGTGCCAGCGGGCCTGACAGGGCAGGAAGCTATGGCTACACCTTC.

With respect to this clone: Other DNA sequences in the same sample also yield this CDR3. The DNA for the CDR3 is TGTGCCAGTAGTGTCCAGGGGTATAATTCACCCCTCCACTTT. Encoded protein: CASSVQGYNSPLHF. The chain links TRBV19 to TRBJ1-6, with D perhaps TRBD1 (6 bases). V was pared by 5 bases and J by 4 bases, with 9 bases between. The CDR3 length is 14 residues. Germline-derived CDR1 and CDR2 are LNHDA and SQIVND (reference sequence).

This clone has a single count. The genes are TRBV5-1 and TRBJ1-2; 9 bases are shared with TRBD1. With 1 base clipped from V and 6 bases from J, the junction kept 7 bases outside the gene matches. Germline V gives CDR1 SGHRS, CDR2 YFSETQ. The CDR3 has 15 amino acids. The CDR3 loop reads CASSLTGTGRNGYTF. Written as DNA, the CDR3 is TGCGCCAGCAGCTTGACCGGGACAGGGAGAAATGGCTACACCTTC.

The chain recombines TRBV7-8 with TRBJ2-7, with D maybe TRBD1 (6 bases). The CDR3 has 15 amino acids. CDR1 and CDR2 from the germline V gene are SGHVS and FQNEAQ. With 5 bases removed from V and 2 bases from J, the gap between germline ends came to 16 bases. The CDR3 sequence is CASSKGHTPTYEQYV. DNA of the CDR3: TGTGCCAGCAGCAAGGGACATACACCTACCTACGAGCAGTACGTC.